The rows below give T cell receptor beta chains drawn from one sample of a study of shared clonotypes between healthy human individuals. Using immunoSEQ multiplex PCR, the repertoire was profiled, and TCRdb retains in-frame clones only, with some absent. This table has 900,000 to 1,200,000 clones, 75% to 85% appearing once. The source material was memory CD4+ T cells from PBMCs. The receptors shown here come from a man aged 18 to 30 in good health. Some clones in this sample may be carry-over from other donors' samples. Each CDR3 is given without its conserved first and last residue. Clone size is stated in some rows and not others, as once, few, many or a class when expanded.

clone_size,v_call,j_call,cdr3_aa
.,TRBV19,TRBJ1-5,ASSIFTSGEQPQH
.,TRBV30,TRBJ2-1,AWSPGGTYNEQF
.,TRBV7-7,TRBJ2-5,ASSLGDGGAQY
.,TRBV6-5,TRBJ2-7,ASSYSKQNLYEQY
few,TRBV2,TRBJ2-4,ASSPEVHIQY
.,TRBV5-1,TRBJ2-1,ASSLLAGARNEQF
.,TRBV28,TRBJ2-5,ASSLGALETQY
.,TRBV18,TRBJ1-1,ASSPPGSITEAF
.,TRBV2,TRBJ2-5,ASRPEETQY
.,TRBV9,TRBJ1-2,ASSVATRGGYT
once,TRBV14,TRBJ2-7,ASSIRDTYEQY
few,TRBV7-2,TRBJ1-4,ASSPSGVPGREKLF
.,TRBV7-3,TRBJ2-2,ASSFGLAGGSGELF
.,TRBV2,TRBJ2-5,ASSALPETQY
.,TRBV7-2,TRBJ1-2,ASSLKGAGSIYGYT
.,TRBV27,TRBJ1-5,ASSVPGQQPQH
.,TRBV18,TRBJ1-5,ASSPGAWGSNQPQH
many,TRBV30,TRBJ1-5,AWSVPTLGQPQH
.,TRBV5-4,TRBJ2-3,ASSLPGLGTPTDTQY
.,TRBV7-3,TRBJ2-1,ASSLTPGLAMDEQF
.,TRBV7-8,TRBJ1-2,ASSSGQGVNYGYT
.,TRBV6-1,TRBJ1-4,ASSFPPNEKLF
few,TRBV7-3,TRBJ2-1,ASSLHRSSYNEQF
once,TRBV7-9,TRBJ2-1,ASSLAGGNEQF
.,TRBV2,TRBJ2-7,AASVSTYEQY
few,TRBV28,TRBJ1-4,ASGSTQGFEKLF
.,TRBV5-1,TRBJ2-7,ASSRNFRLATPHEQY
.,TRBV7-9,TRBJ1-2,ASTTSTRGGGYT